This T cell receptor (beta chain) comes out of a study of cytomegalovirus exposure and HLA in healthy donors (dated by TCRdb to 2015 to 2018). Background on the whole study: An earlier analysis of 550 to 700 of the donors reported approximately 270 Gb of sequence data and 117 million unique TCR beta sequences from 150 million to 200 million T cells. To decide whether each TCR beta V gene segment behaved as functional or pseudogenic, an earlier analysis of some 600 of the donors relied on high-throughput TCR beta sequencing. Among under 450 genotyped donors of the cohort, an average of around 240,000 unique TCR beta nucleotide sequences were sequenced per donor, around 20% of them non-productive. In a later genetic analysis, genome-wide SNP genotypes for about 55% of the roughly 700 donors were used, and that subset was treated as a discovery cohort. Rather than drawing on any new phenotypic data, the later analysis identified candidate immune exposures from TCR beta sequences and the way those sequences occurred across donors. All discovery cohort repertoires had been generated using a single sequencing platform. Donor age, sex, ethnicity and CMV serostatus were compiled together with the repertoire data. Five DR-DQ haplotypes were handled as single units for association and clustering, since linkage in the cohort was strong. The study used immunosequencing to profile the T cell repertoires of more than 650 subjects and linked those repertoires to cytomegalovirus serostatus. An early release that covered roughly 600 HLA-typed donors contained about 300 gigabases of sequencing data and tens of millions of unique TCR sequences. Along with the roughly 670-subject first cohort, a separate validation cohort of over a hundred different subjects was used. To predict cytomegalovirus infection status, the study combined high-throughput TCR immunosequencing, statistical association of individual TCRs with disease status, and machine learning. The study aimed to test whether cataloging public T cell receptors could reveal signatures of past pathogen exposure. Of the 300 to 450 genotyped donors, approximately 83% fell in the genetic ancestry cluster associated with self-reported Caucasian donors. A later analysis re-analyzed previously published TCR beta repertoires from hundreds of donors and added high-resolution HLA genotyping to study TCR occurrence patterns. HLA typing covered class I and class II loci at four-digit resolution. The number of donors typed differed by locus, with 629-630 for A, B, C, DRB1 and DQB1, roughly 550 for DQA1, over 600 for DPA1, and over 400 for DPB1.

The cohort consisted of 650 to 850 healthy bone marrow donors. At the time of sampling, every cohort member was nominally healthy, though immune exposures that went unrecorded were likely present. The donor tested CMV seronegative and was one of the 352 seronegative cohort members. Each donor provided a peripheral blood sample, and peripheral blood mononuclear cells were used for TCR beta sequencing. The Qiagen DNeasy Blood Extraction Kit was used to extract genomic DNA from the blood cell samples. The CDR3, cysteine through phenylalanine, is 14 amino acids long. Here the CDR3 DNA is all that survives: 42 bases in frame from base 1. CDR1 MNHEY and CDR2 SVGAGI were looked up in the germline V gene. Here V drops 4 bases and J drops 5 bases, and the junction holds 6 bases not matched to any gene. The library was made by the immunoSEQ multiplex PCR assay. For the multiplex PCR, a mixture combining 60 forward primers for TCR Vbeta segments and 13 reverse primers for TCR Jbeta segments was used. The CDR3 region of rearranged TCR beta genes was amplified from genomic DNA with a multiplex PCR assay. The Illumina HiSeq System was used to sequence the amplified TCR beta libraries as 87-base-pair reads. The study's processing was this. In a later analysis, some 80 million unique TCR beta chains were counted across the 666 repertoires, and around 11 million of these chains were shared by at least two donors. Raw reads were error-corrected and collapsed into unique sequences by a nearest-neighbor algorithm in which closely related sequences were merged to remove PCR and sequencing errors. V, D and J gene segments were assigned by aligning CDR3 sequences to IMGT reference sequences. For a sequence to be retained, a match of at least six nucleotides was required to both a V gene segment and a J gene segment. Rearrangements were called productive when the CDR3 lacked stop codons and stayed in frame with V and J; all others were non-productive. Following IMGT convention, CDR3 was defined as the stretch from the second conserved V-encoded cysteine up to the conserved J-encoded phenylalanine. In an earlier analysis of roughly 580 of the donors, sequences lacking an unambiguous match to a single V gene segment were excluded. In an earlier analysis of some 590 of the donors, V segments were called functional above 56.7% productive rearrangements and were called segregating when the between-donor standard deviation exceeded 5%. A statistical classification framework was built to diagnose cytomegalovirus status from the catalog of TCR beta chain sequences. A later analysis assigned V and J genes by comparing TCR nucleotide sequences with IMGT/GENE-DB human TR gene sequences. Using the TCRdist pipeline, a later analysis assigned CDR3 sequences along with most-parsimonious VDJ recombination scenarios. In a later analysis, every TCR beta chain was defined by the combination of its CDR3 amino acid sequence and its V-gene family, and reads without a unique V-gene family were dropped. In a later analysis, approximately 590 highly shared, low-generation-probability nucleotide sequences were removed to address suspected cross-contamination and a sequencing artifact. In a later analysis, a clonal expansion index was calculated for each public chain from normalized within-repertoire ranks of inferred template counts. In a later analysis, generation probabilities were computed using a VDJ recombination model fitted to out-of-frame rearrangements, and the results were checked against IGoR. In a later analysis, TCR-TCR, TCR-HLA and TCR-CMV co-occurrence was scored with hypergeometric tests, and a repertoire-size bias correction was applied to TCR pairs. In a later analysis, false discovery rates were estimated by permuting HLA or CMV assignments 20 times. A later analysis grouped co-occurring TCRs with DBSCAN, adding TCRdist sequence similarity when clustering within HLA-allele-positive subsets. Repertoires with fewer than 30,000 or more than 120,000 public chains, plus five repertoires with anomalous nucleotide sharing, were excluded from co-occurrence clustering. The clones in this table, taken by TCRdb from immuneACCESS, are in-frame only. Not every clone is retained; where verified, under half of the shortfall comes from an unresolved V gene, and the cause of the rest is unknown. D and trimming were read from the DNA, whereas the V and J calls and clone size are those reported in that table. The sample table holds around 88,000 clones, of which approximately 79% were seen once. Under 2% of the sample belongs to the ten largest clones.

Study-wide conclusions, independent of this receptor: When HLA alleles, especially DR and DQ, strongly co-occurred, attributing TCR associations to individual alleles was difficult. A later genetic analysis associated a missense DCLRE1C variant with V-gene and J-gene trimming of TCR beta chains, and an independent cohort replicated the association. Immune exposure information for the cohort was limited to CMV serostatus. According to the authors, the approach could potentially be generalized to other disease states and immunological phenotypes. The presence/absence analyses assumed that sequencing depth was roughly uniform across donors, and that assumption may not be true. In a later analysis, TCR association rates were found to vary across HLA loci, with the most associated TCRs seen for DRB1 alleles and the fewest for HLA-C alleles. Because counts were too low, approximately 18 rarely observed V segments, including chromosome 9 orphons, were excluded from the earlier analysis of 587 of the donors. Correlated functional status among segregating V segments might reflect linkage disequilibrium, but an unknown experimental factor could not be ruled out. In a later analysis, some 18,000 TCR beta sequences were associated with specific HLA alleles at a false discovery rate of 0.05. The classifier was reported to diagnose cytomegalovirus status with high specificity and sensitivity in both the original cohort and the validation cohort. Most TCR sequences were seen in very few donors, while some public TCRs were found in many individuals. A cluster of highly shared sequence variants was judged likely to represent a technical artifact of the sequencing pipeline. HLA typing was unavailable for some donors at each locus, so association tests used only the typed subset. The cohort was sequenced for TCR beta chains only, and without alpha or paired-chain data the features that could be detected were limited. In a later genetic analysis, fewer N-insertions in productive TCRs were reported among donors in an Asian-associated ancestry cluster than the roughly 700-donor mean. Some IMGT-functional V segments, including TRBV6-2 and TRBV6-3, could not be distinguished by the 87-base-pair reads and were therefore excluded. In a later analysis, HLA-associated TCR beta chains showed more clonal expansion and lower generation probabilities than non-associated chains that were equally common. The study gave a list of under 200 TCR beta chains associated with cytomegalovirus. In a later analysis, several top co-occurrence clusters were reported to appear linked to parvovirus B19, influenza, CMV and Epstein-Barr virus. In vitro tests confirmed that a few of the cytomegalovirus-associated TCR beta chains recognize cytomegalovirus antigens. According to a later analysis, most CMV-associated TCR beta chains appeared to be HLA-restricted, and the HLA associations seemed to be driven largely by CMV exposure. A further reported finding was that TCR beta sequences accurately predicted the HLA-A and HLA-B alleles for most subjects in the first cohort. In an earlier analysis of under 600 of the donors, most TCR beta V segments were observed in productive rearrangements about 87% or about 30% of the time, broadly matching IMGT annotations.

This clone came up a few times. Its antigen is still unknown. Within one base of it there is no much larger clone, and no base qualities were kept. This clonotype was obtained from a male donor in good health and CMV-seronegative. The rearranged segments are TRBV6-5 and TRBJ2-7; 9 central nucleotides agree with TRBD2. Sequencing input: PBMCs. The CDR3 region reads CASSLDSGRNEQYF. The DNA sequence follows: TGTGCCAGCAGTTTGGATAGCGGGAGAAACGAGCAGTACTTC.